This T cell receptor (beta chain) was profiled in a study of sequential checkpoint blockade in melanoma. About the research overall: Arm A got nivolumab then ipilimumab; arm B the reverse, 1:1.

The data were produced by immunoSEQ multiplex PCR, yet TCRdb's version contains in-frame clones alone and is incomplete. The sample comprises several thousand clones, roughly 21% of which are singletons, and roughly a sixth rests with the top ten. This sample's treatment: randomized to nivolumab then ipilimumab (arm A) or the reverse (arm B). Patients had received no earlier DNA-damaging chemotherapy. This clone occurred a few times. Germline V gives CDR1 LNHDA, CDR2 SQIVND (reference sequence). This CDR3 has 12 amino acids. V lost 4 bases, J lost 6 bases, and 9 bases lay in between. The V call is TRBV19, the J call TRBJ1-2; D is ambiguous. The source is a human donor with melanoma. Sequenced material: tumor tissue (inferred from file names), taken from a patient given nivolumab and ipilimumab in sequence. CDR3 in DNA: TGTGCCAGTAGTAGAGGCGGGGATGGCTACACCTTC. It codes for CASSRGGDGYTF.